The 6 T cell receptor beta chains presented below share a single source sample, sequenced in a study of T cell responses to AZD1222 COVID-19 vaccine. The table came from immunoSEQ multiplex PCR; TCRdb's copy has only in-frame clones and leaves some out. The data hold under 140,000 clones, with 70% to 90% observed a single time. Source: peripheral blood, taken 28 days after the second AZD1222 dose. Receptors were obtained from an adult who received the AZD1222 COVID-19 vaccine.

This clone was detected only once. For the CDR3, the DNA is TGTGCCAGCAGCTTGACTCTAGCATTTGTCGAGCAGTACTTC. Its translation: CASSLTLAFVEQYF. The rearrangement links TRBV5-5 to TRBJ2-7; tentative D call: TRBD2 (5 bases). CDR1 and CDR2 from the germline V gene are SGHKS and YYEKEE (reference sequence). V was pared by 1 base and J by 6 bases, with 14 bases between. CDR3 length equals 14 residues.

This chain joins TRBV7-9 and TRBJ1-2; no reliable D call. Germline CDR1 reads SEHNR; CDR2 reads FQNEAQ (reference sequence). This CDR3 has 13 residues. Trimming pared 6 bases from V and 7 bases from J, leaving 15 bases between. CDR3 bases: TGTGCCAGCAGACCGAAGGTCCGTATTGGCTACACCTTC. It translates to CASRPKVRIGYTF.

The V call is TRBV6-5, the J call TRBJ1-1; the D is unclear. Germline-derived CDR1 and CDR2 are MNHEY and SVGAGI. This CDR3 region has 11 residues. Trimming pared 4 bases from V and 7 bases from J, leaving 7 bases between. The CDR3, as DNA: TGTGCCAGCAGTTCCCTTAGTGAAGCTTTCTTT. The encoded protein is CASSSLSEAFF.

The gene calls are TRBV7-2 and TRBJ2-5; D gene ambiguous. Deletions cut 8 bases from V and 5 bases from J, with 24 bases between. Germline assignment: CDR1 SGHTA and CDR2 FQGNSA. The CDR3 runs to 16 residues. The CDR3 nucleotides read TGTGCCAGCGCCGAAGGCGCCTTGATTGGAATGGAGACCCAGTACTTC. It translates to CASAEGALIGMETQYF. The whole variable domain, remainder taken from reference TRBV7-2 and TRBJ2-5, is GAGVSQSPSNKVTEKGKDVELRCDPISGHTALYWYRQSLGQGLEFLIYFQGNSAPDKSGLPSDRFSAERTGGSVSTLTIQRTQQEDSAVYLCASAEGALIGMETQYFGPGTRLLVL.

The chain employs TRBV4-1 and TRBJ1-5; a weak D match, TRBD1 (6 bases). Trimming took 4 bases from V and 9 from J, leaving 28 bases between them. The CDR3 spans 18 residues. The V gene's germline CDR1 is MGHRA and CDR2 YSYEKL. The CDR3 nucleotides are TGCGCCAGCAGCCCCTTCCCCAGGGACACTGCCCCGGGTGGGCCCCAGCATTTT. This translates into CASSPFPRDTAPGGPQHF.

The genes are TRBV28 and TRBJ2-4; 7 bases are shared with TRBD1. The CDR3 totals 12 residues. Germline-derived CDR1 and CDR2 are MDHEN and SYDVKM. The V segment lost 6 bases and the J segment 15 bases; nucleotides outside the gene matches: 11. The DNA of the CDR3 is TGTGCCAGCAGGTCCTCAGGGGGTGGTAGGTACTTC. It yields the protein CASRSSGGGRYF.